The 18 T cell receptor beta chains listed next were all sequenced from one sample in a study of blood T cells in healthy people across ages. Together with a sample-barcoded 5' primer, a J-beta primer mix was included in a second PCR lasting about 7 to 11 cycles. TCRdb processed the 5' RACE reads anew with MiXCR; each CDR3 protein has one entry. Of around 600,000 distinct CDR3 sequences in the sample, roughly 43% are singletons; the top ten hold 20% to 25%. Sequencing was carried out using blood. The source is a man aged 80 or over in good health.

The rearrangement uses TRBV18 and TRBJ1-1, with D uncertain. This CDR3 is built from 13 residues. Between the trimmed V and J ends, which lost 4 bases and 5 bases, there was a span of 11 bases. Germline V gene sequence: CDR1 KGHSH, CDR2 LQKENI. This CDR3 reads CASSLGLGTEAFF. In DNA, the CDR3 is TGTGCCAGCTCACTGGGTCTGGGTACTGAAGCTTTCTTT.

The V gene is TRBV7-9, the J gene TRBJ2-7; D might be TRBD1 or TRBD2, each matching 5 bases. Germline V CDR1 and CDR2: SEHNR, FQNEAQ (reference sequence). V gave up 1 base and J gave up 5 bases, with 15 bases separating them. The CDR3 loop spans 15 amino acids. Written as DNA, the CDR3 is TGTGCCAGCAGCTTAGGATCGGGGCGAAGTGACGAGCAGTACTTC. It is translated as CASSLGSGRSDEQYF.

The gene calls are TRBV7-9 and TRBJ2-1; the D gene is possibly TRBD1 (5 bases). Between the trimmed V and J ends, which lost 5 bases and 4 bases, there was a span of 9 bases. The CDR3 extends over 13 amino acids. Per the germline V gene, CDR1 is SEHNR and CDR2 is FQNEAQ (reference sequence). CDR3: CASSVTAYNEQFF. The CDR3 coding sequence is TGTGCCAGCAGCGTGACAGCATACAATGAGCAGTTCTTC.

The chain links TRBV7-2 to TRBJ1-1; D possibly corresponds to TRBD1 (6 bases). The CDR3 runs to 15 residues. Germline V lookup: CDR1 SGHTA, CDR2 FQGNSA. Trimming took off 4 bases at V and 0 bases at J, with 12 bases between the two ends. CDR3 nucleotides: TGTGCCAGCAGCTCACTGCAGGGGTTGAACACTGAAGCTTTCTTT. This translates into CASSSLQGLNTEAFF.

The V call is TRBV29-1, the J call TRBJ1-2; D is undetermined. The germline gives CDR1 SQVTM, CDR2 ANQGSEA. Trimming removed 5 bases at V and 8 bases at J, with 15 bases between. The CDR3 loop spans 12 amino acids. For the CDR3, the DNA is TGCAGCGTTAAGGACGGAGCTATAGGCTACACCTTC. It is translated as CSVKDGAIGYTF.

The rearrangement links TRBV29-1 to TRBJ2-7, with 7 bases matching TRBD2. The CDR3 consists of 13 residues. V lost 6 bases and J lost 2; bases outside the gene matches: 7. Looked up from germline, CDR1 is SQVTM and CDR2 is ANQGSEA. CDR3 residues: CSVEGGSPYEQYF. CDR3 DNA: TGCAGCGTGGAGGGCGGGAGCCCCTACGAGCAGTACTTC.

The chain combines TRBV5-1 with TRBJ2-1; D possibly corresponds to TRBD2 (6 bases). V lost 0 bases and J lost 5, with 9 bases in between. Germline CDR1 SGHRS, CDR2 YFSETQ. The CDR3 is made up of 14 amino acids. For the CDR3, the DNA is TGCGCCAGCAGCTTGGGGGACTTTAACAATGAGCAGTTCTTC. Translated: CASSLGDFNNEQFF.

This clonotype was seen a handful of times. The V gene is TRBV6-1, the J gene TRBJ2-2; 8 positions match TRBD2. The CDR3 sequence is 17 residues long. Trimming at V came to 7 bases and at J to 4 bases, leaving 14 bases not matched to a gene. Germline CDR1 and CDR2: MNHNS and SASEGT. CDR3 protein: CASTLRSGRRGTGELFF. The CDR3 nucleotides read TGTGCCAGCACTCTGAGGAGCGGGAGACGCGGCACCGGGGAGCTGTTTTTT.

This clonotype was observed a few times. This sequence joins TRBV5-1 and TRBJ1-2, with a weak D call TRBD1 (5 bases). Germline-derived CDR1 and CDR2 are SGHRS and YFSETQ. Deletions cut 0 bases from V and 5 bases from J, with 17 bases between. CDR3 size: 16 residues. The DNA of the CDR3 is TGCGCCAGCAGCTTGGGGAGAGGGGATTCGGATTATGGCTACACCTTC. Translating gives CASSLGRGDSDYGYTF.

The J gene is TRBJ2-5, the V gene TRBV4-3; TRBD1 is a possible D gene (7 bases). The ends were cut back, 3 bases at V and 2 bases at J, with 10 bases in the middle. CDR3 length: 14 amino acids. Per germline, CDR1 LGHNA and CDR2 YSLEER. Here the CDR3 reads CASSQEGQQETQYF. In nucleotides, the CDR3 is TGCGCCAGCAGCCAGGAGGGACAGCAAGAGACCCAGTACTTC.

In its sample, this clonotype was seen many times. The rearrangement joins TRBV2 to TRBJ1-1; D not resolved. This CDR3 comprises 14 residues. Germline CDR1 reads SNHLY; CDR2 reads FYNNEI. Trimming cost V 6 bases and J 4 bases, with 15 bases left between them. The chain's CDR3 is CASSLARIGTEAFF. DNA for the CDR3: TGTGCCAGCAGCTTGGCCAGAATCGGCACTGAAGCTTTCTTT.

The chain has TRBV3-1 and TRBJ2-1, with D tentatively TRBD1 (6 bases). This CDR3 comprises 18 residues. The V and J ends lost 3 bases and 0 bases respectively, with 18 bases between them. The V gene's germline CDR1 is LGHDT and CDR2 YNNKEL (reference sequence). The CDR3 here is CASSQFLQGYSSYNEQFF. DNA for the CDR3: TGTGCCAGCAGCCAGTTCCTACAGGGTTATAGCTCCTACAATGAGCAGTTCTTC.

The chain employs TRBV20-1 and TRBJ2-5; 10 nucleotides agree with TRBD2. The DNA end is a closer match to TRBJ2-7, so the J assignment may be wrong. The CDR3 runs 16 residues. Germline V gives CDR1 DFQATT, CDR2 SNEGSKA (reference sequence). The CDR3 sequence: CSARKNPGLAKYEQYF. CDR3 nucleotide sequence: TGCAGTGCTAGAAAAAACCCGGGACTAGCGAAATACGAGCAGTACTTC.

To note about this clonotype: With a much larger clone just one base away, this may be a read error. This sequence joins TRBV6-6 and TRBJ2-7; 7 positions agree with TRBD1. With 4 bases clipped from V and 7 bases from J, the junction kept 10 bases outside the gene matches. This CDR3 comprises 14 residues. Germline loops: CDR1 MNHNY, CDR2 SVGAGI (reference sequence). The CDR3 is CASSSSTGNNEQYF. CDR3 DNA: TGTGCCAGCAGTTCCTCGACAGGGAACAATGAGCAGTACTTC.

The chain recombines TRBV29-1 with TRBJ2-5, with D perhaps being TRBD1 or TRBD2 (5 bases each). V dropped 4 bases and J dropped 5 bases, with 11 bases sitting between them. Germline CDR1 SQVTM, CDR2 ANQGSEA. The CDR3 has 12 amino acids. The CDR3 loop is CSVGDGYETQYF. The CDR3 DNA is TGCAGCGTTGGGGACGGATACGAGACCCAGTACTTC.

This chain uses TRBV7-9 with TRBJ2-1; D possibly corresponds to TRBD2 (5 bases). Germline V lookup: CDR1 SEHNR, CDR2 FQNEAQ (reference sequence). Trimming cost V 9 bases and J 8 bases, with 17 bases left between them. CDR3 length: 13 residues. The CDR3 sequence is CASIERAPDEQFF. DNA of the CDR3: TGTGCCAGTATTGAGAGGGCCCCCGATGAGCAGTTCTTC.

The chain links TRBV6-2 or TRBV6-3 to TRBJ2-1; 7 bases agree with TRBD1. Germline CDR1 reads MNHEY; CDR2 reads SVGEGT. CDR3 length equals 15 residues. Trimming took 2 bases from V and 9 from J; bases not matched to a gene: 10. The CDR3 DNA reads as TGTGCCAGCAGTTACAGGGTGACAGGGTTCGGTGAGCAGTTCTTC. This codes for CASSYRVTGFGEQFF.

The chain has TRBV24-1 and TRBJ2-3, with 8 bases that match TRBD1. V gave up 0 bases and J gave up 0 bases; unmatched junction bases: 4. There are 17 residues in the CDR3. CDR1 and CDR2 (germline): KGHDR, SFDVKD. The CDR3 region has the DNA TGTGCCACCAGTGATTTGAGGACAGGGCTAAGCACAGATACGCAGTATTTT. It codes for CATSDLRTGLSTDTQYF.